This T cell receptor beta chain was sequenced for a study of a mutant IDH1 vaccine in newly diagnosed glioma. Study-level information: Of the patients given treatment, 62.5% were male and approximately 38% were female, and a mean age of about 40 years was recorded. Study conclusions and caveats: The study observed vaccine-induced immune responses in approximately 93% of patients. Whatever changes occurred in top peripheral T cell clonotypes seemed unrelated to pseudoprogression.

Time point given: baseline, week 1 (first vaccination visit). Stated treatment: pre-vaccination baseline after standard-of-care therapy. New astrocytomas of WHO grade 3 or 4 that were IDH1-mutant and ATRX-lost were found in the donors. The assay was immunoSEQ multiplex PCR, and TCRdb's table has in-frame clones only and misses some. The sample shows about 16,000 clones, less than 97% of them seen only once. The CDR3 contains 13 residues. With 3 bases removed from V and 3 bases from J, the gap between germline ends came to 8 bases. CDR1 is ENHRY, CDR2 SYGVKD, per germline. Remarks on this clone: No antigen is known for it.

The chain uses TRBV10-3 and TRBJ1-1, with TRBD1 as a possible D gene (6 bases). This clonotype was sampled from a woman younger than 30 with glioma. Some clones in this sample may be carry-over from other donors' samples. This material consisted of peripheral blood mononuclear cells (PBMCs), taken from a glioma patient treated with radiotherapy, temozolomide or both. The CDR3 bases are TGTGCCATCAGTGAAGGGACATACACTGAAGCTTTCTTT. This encodes CAISEGTYTEAFF.